The rows below give T cell receptor beta chains drawn from one sample of a study of T cell repertoires in cytomegalovirus infection. A single record per CDR3 protein comes from TCRdb applying MiXCR to the reads. The sample yields about 130,000 distinct CDR3 sequences, around 32% seen once. These receptors' targets are unknown. The starting material was CD8+ T cells from cultured PBMCs, obtained from culture after CMV antigen stimulation. The origin of the receptors is a human donor in good health (CMV status not recorded). Some clones in this sample may be carry-over from other donors' samples. Each CDR3 is given with its conserved first and last residue. The order of the fields is J gene, clone size, D gene, V gene, CDR3 DNA, CDR3 protein. A D gene is named only where the DNA matches it firmly. Only part of the rows carry a size: once, few, many, or a class if the clone is expanded.

j_call: TRBJ2-1
clone_size: few
d_call: TRBD2
v_call: TRBV25-1
cdr3_nt: TGTGCCAGCAGTGAATCTATAGCGGGGGGGGGCGATGAGCAGTTCTTC
cdr3_aa: CASSESIAGGGDEQFF

j_call: TRBJ2-7
clone_size: many
d_call: .
v_call: TRBV7-2
cdr3_nt: TGTGCCAGCAGCCCCTCAGGGTACGAGCAGTACTTC
cdr3_aa: CASSPSGYEQYF

j_call: TRBJ2-7
clone_size: .
d_call: TRBD1
v_call: TRBV7-9
cdr3_nt: TGTGCCAGCAGCGCGACAGGGGGAATTAACGAGCAGTACTTC
cdr3_aa: CASSATGGINEQYF

j_call: TRBJ2-1
clone_size: .
d_call: .
v_call: TRBV7-9
cdr3_nt: TGTGCCAGCAGCTTACCTCTCTACAATGAGCAGTTCTTC
cdr3_aa: CASSLPLYNEQFF

j_call: TRBJ2-3
clone_size: few
d_call: .
v_call: TRBV12-3/TRBV12-4
cdr3_nt: TGTGCCAGCAGTTCAGGGTCCGCCTATGTAGATACGCAGTATTTT
cdr3_aa: CASSSGSAYVDTQYF

j_call: TRBJ2-3
clone_size: .
d_call: .
v_call: TRBV11-2
cdr3_nt: TGTGCCAGCAGCTCTCGGCACCGGTTTGGCGCAGATACGCAGTATTTT
cdr3_aa: CASSSRHRFGADTQYF

j_call: TRBJ1-1
clone_size: few
d_call: .
v_call: TRBV19
cdr3_nt: TGTGCCAGTACCCAAGCCACTGAAGCTTTCTTT
cdr3_aa: CASTQATEAFF

j_call: TRBJ2-3
clone_size: many
d_call: .
v_call: TRBV27
cdr3_nt: TGTGCCAGCAGCTTAGGGGATACGCAGTATTTT
cdr3_aa: CASSLGDTQYF

j_call: TRBJ1-1
clone_size: few
d_call: .
v_call: TRBV14
cdr3_nt: TGTGCCAGCAGCCAAGGTGGCCTCACTGAAGCTTTCTTT
cdr3_aa: CASSQGGLTEAFF

j_call: TRBJ2-5
clone_size: .
d_call: TRBD2
v_call: TRBV2
cdr3_nt: TGTGCCACCAAGGGACTAGCGACGCGACAAGAGACCCAGTACTTC
cdr3_aa: CATKGLATRQETQYF

j_call: TRBJ2-2
clone_size: .
d_call: .
v_call: TRBV9
cdr3_nt: TGTGCCAGCACCGCGACAGGTTCTAACACCGGGGAGCTGTTTTTT
cdr3_aa: CASTATGSNTGELFF

j_call: TRBJ1-2
clone_size: few
d_call: TRBD1
v_call: TRBV28
cdr3_nt: TGTGCCAGCAGTTTATCGACAGGGTTGGCGCTATACGGCTACACCTTC
cdr3_aa: CASSLSTGLALYGYTF

j_call: TRBJ1-2
clone_size: few
d_call: .
v_call: TRBV7-2
cdr3_nt: TGTGCCAGCAGCCGAGGACATCTATATGGCTACACCTTC
cdr3_aa: CASSRGHLYGYTF

j_call: TRBJ1-3
clone_size: many
d_call: .
v_call: TRBV5-1
cdr3_nt: TGCGCCAGCAGCTTGGCCCCAGGGGACTCTGGAAACACCATATATTTT
cdr3_aa: CASSLAPGDSGNTIYF

j_call: TRBJ1-4
clone_size: .
d_call: .
v_call: TRBV27
cdr3_nt: TGTGCCAGCAGTTCCAGGAGGTCTAATGAAAAACTGTTTTTT
cdr3_aa: CASSSRRSNEKLFF

j_call: TRBJ1-2
clone_size: many
d_call: .
v_call: TRBV10-3
cdr3_nt: TGTGCCATCAGTTCAGTGGAACAGCTTGGCTACACCTTC
cdr3_aa: CAISSVEQLGYTF

j_call: TRBJ1-2
clone_size: few
d_call: TRBD1
v_call: TRBV7-9
cdr3_nt: TGTGCCAGCAGACCGACAGGGGCGGTCGGCTACACCTTC
cdr3_aa: CASRPTGAVGYTF

j_call: TRBJ1-5
clone_size: few
d_call: .
v_call: TRBV5-8
cdr3_nt: TGTGCCAGCAGCTTCGGTGAAACTGACAGGCGCAATCAGCCCCAGCATTTT
cdr3_aa: CASSFGETDRRNQPQHF

j_call: TRBJ2-7
clone_size: .
d_call: .
v_call: TRBV28
cdr3_nt: TGTGCCAGCAGCCGAATCCCGGCAGGGAGCTCCTACGAGCAGTACTTC
cdr3_aa: CASSRIPAGSSYEQYF

j_call: TRBJ1-4
clone_size: .
d_call: TRBD1
v_call: TRBV9
cdr3_nt: TGTGCCAGCAGCGGGGTCGGGGACAGGCAGGAAAAACTGTTTTTT
cdr3_aa: CASSGVGDRQEKLFF

j_call: TRBJ1-1
clone_size: .
d_call: .
v_call: TRBV5-1
cdr3_nt: TGCGCCAGCAGCTTGGGGGTAAAGAACACTGAAGCTTTCTTT
cdr3_aa: CASSLGVKNTEAFF

j_call: TRBJ2-1
clone_size: few
d_call: TRBD2
v_call: TRBV4-1
cdr3_nt: TGCGCCAGCAGCCAAGTTCTAGCGGGGGATTACAATGAGCAGTTCTTC
cdr3_aa: CASSQVLAGDYNEQFF

j_call: TRBJ1-1
clone_size: .
d_call: .
v_call: TRBV20-1
cdr3_nt: TGCAGTGCTAGTTACGGGATGAACACTGAAGCTTTCTTT
cdr3_aa: CSASYGMNTEAFF

j_call: TRBJ1-5
clone_size: .
d_call: TRBD1
v_call: TRBV6-6
cdr3_nt: TGTGCCAGCAGTTATGGGGGACAGGGACGTCAGCCCCAGCATTTT
cdr3_aa: CASSYGGQGRQPQHF

j_call: TRBJ2-1
clone_size: .
d_call: TRBD1
v_call: TRBV19
cdr3_nt: TGTGCCAGTAGTCATGCAGGGGGCGAGCAGTTCTTC
cdr3_aa: CASSHAGGEQFF

j_call: TRBJ2-1
clone_size: many
d_call: .
v_call: TRBV27
cdr3_nt: TGTGCCAGCAGTTTAATAGGCCTGGGGGCTGATAATGAGCAGTTCTTC
cdr3_aa: CASSLIGLGADNEQFF

j_call: TRBJ1-2
clone_size: few
d_call: .
v_call: TRBV2
cdr3_nt: TGTGCCAGCAGTGGACAGACTAACTATGGCTACACCTTC
cdr3_aa: CASSGQTNYGYTF

j_call: TRBJ2-3
clone_size: many
d_call: TRBD2
v_call: TRBV7-2
cdr3_nt: TGTGCCAGCAGCTTAAGCGGGGGGGCCAGAGATACGCAGTATTTT
cdr3_aa: CASSLSGGARDTQYF

j_call: TRBJ2-5
clone_size: .
d_call: .
v_call: TRBV12-5
cdr3_nt: TGTGCTAGTGGTTTAGACAGCCAAGAGACCCAGTACTTC
cdr3_aa: CASGLDSQETQYF

j_call: TRBJ2-3
clone_size: .
d_call: TRBD1
v_call: TRBV24-1
cdr3_nt: TGTGCCACCAGTGATCCGACAGGGACGCAGCCAGATACGCAGTATTTT
cdr3_aa: CATSDPTGTQPDTQYF

j_call: TRBJ2-7
clone_size: few
d_call: TRBD2
v_call: TRBV25-1
cdr3_nt: TGTGCCAGCAGTGACCCAAGCGGGACTGTATACGAGCAGTACTTC
cdr3_aa: CASSDPSGTVYEQYF

j_call: TRBJ1-1
clone_size: .
d_call: .
v_call: TRBV9
cdr3_nt: TGTGCCAGCAGCGTAGTTGGGGGAGGCACTGAAGCTTTCTTT
cdr3_aa: CASSVVGGGTEAFF

j_call: TRBJ2-3
clone_size: many
d_call: .
v_call: TRBV5-6
cdr3_nt: TGTGCCAGCAGCTTGGGCTATACTGATTCAGATACGCAGTATTTT
cdr3_aa: CASSLGYTDSDTQYF

j_call: TRBJ2-3
clone_size: .
d_call: .
v_call: TRBV2
cdr3_nt: TGTGCCAGCAGACCGGTAACCGGCCCCACGCAGTATTTT
cdr3_aa: CASRPVTGPTQYF

j_call: TRBJ1-3
clone_size: .
d_call: .
v_call: TRBV14
cdr3_nt: TGTGCCAGCAGCCAAAATTCGGTAATTGGAAACACCATATATTTT
cdr3_aa: CASSQNSVIGNTIYF

j_call: TRBJ2-5
clone_size: .
d_call: .
v_call: TRBV12-3/TRBV12-4
cdr3_nt: TGTGCCAGCATACTGGGGGACCTCGACGGAAAGACCCAGTACTTC
cdr3_aa: CASILGDLDGKTQYF

j_call: TRBJ2-1
clone_size: .
d_call: .
v_call: TRBV20-1
cdr3_nt: TGCAGTGCTAGAGCCTCGGGCAGGGGTTACAATGAGCAGTTCTTC
cdr3_aa: CSARASGRGYNEQFF

j_call: TRBJ2-3
clone_size: .
d_call: .
v_call: TRBV7-4
cdr3_nt: TGTGCCAGCAGCCCCACTGAGGGGGGCCCAGATACGCAGTATTTT
cdr3_aa: CASSPTEGGPDTQYF